The entry below gives a single T cell receptor (beta chain) sequence along with its context. The data derive from a study of shared clonotypes between healthy human individuals. Study-wide context: Ranging from 18 to 49 in age, donors were two women and a few men.

The method was immunoSEQ multiplex PCR; TCRdb's version includes in-frame clones alone and lacks a portion of them. The repertoire holds some 350,000 clones, with around 67% as singletons. In germline, CDR1 is SGHRS, CDR2 YFSETQ. V was clipped by 0 bases and J by 5 bases; unmatched bases: 5. The CDR3 runs to 15 residues. This clonotype was obtained from a young man in good health. The sample consisted of memory CD4+ T cells sorted from blood. Indicated subset: CD45RA-negative fraction. The J gene is TRBJ2-5, the V gene TRBV5-1, with TRBD1 identical over 9 bases. The CDR3, as DNA: TGCGCCAGCAGCTTGGGGACAGGGGCGGGGGAGACCCAGTACTTC. This codes for CASSLGTGAGETQYF.